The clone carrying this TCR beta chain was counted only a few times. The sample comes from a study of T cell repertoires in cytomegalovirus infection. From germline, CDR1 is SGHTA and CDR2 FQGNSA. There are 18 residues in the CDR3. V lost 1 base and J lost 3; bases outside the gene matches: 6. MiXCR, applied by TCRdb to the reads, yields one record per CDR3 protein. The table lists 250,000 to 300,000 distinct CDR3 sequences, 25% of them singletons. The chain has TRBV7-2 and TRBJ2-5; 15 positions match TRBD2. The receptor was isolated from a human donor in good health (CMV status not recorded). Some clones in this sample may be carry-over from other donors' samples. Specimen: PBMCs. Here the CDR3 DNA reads TGTGCCAGCAGCTTAGGTTGGCGGACTAGCGGGAGGGAAGAGACCCAGTACTTC. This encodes CASSLGWRTSGREETQYF.